What follows are 16 T cell receptor beta chains derived from one specimen sequenced in a study of T cell responses to AZD1222 COVID-19 vaccine. The method was immunoSEQ multiplex PCR; TCRdb's version includes in-frame clones alone and lacks a portion of them. The sample consists of more than 100,000 clones, roughly nine tenths of them appearing once. Sample: peripheral blood, taken on day 0 of AZD1222 vaccination. These receptors were collected from an adult in good health.

This chain links TRBV18 with TRBJ1-6, with 10 bases fitting TRBD1. The junction had 3 bases not matched to a gene; V was cut back by 5 bases and J by 5 bases. CDR1 is KGHSH and CDR2 is LQKENI in the germline V gene. This CDR3 comprises 15 residues. The DNA of the CDR3 is TGTGCCAGCTCAGTGGGGACAGGGGATAATTCACCCCTCCACTTT. This gives the protein CASSVGTGDNSPLHF.

The gene calls are TRBV27 and TRBJ2-1; D perhaps matches TRBD2 (6 bases). The ends were cut back, 7 bases at V and 7 bases at J, with 17 bases in the middle. The CDR3 contains 14 residues. Per germline, CDR1 MNHEY and CDR2 SMNVEV (reference sequence). As DNA, the CDR3 is TGTGCCAGCACCCCCGTACTAGCAATGAATGAGCAGTTCTTC. Translating it yields CASTPVLAMNEQFF.

This clone was found once. The identical CDR3 is also encoded by other nucleotide sequences in the sample. J is TRBJ1-4 and V is TRBV24-1; D uncertain. V lost 3 bases and J 5 bases, leaving 6 bases between the germline ends. Germline V gene data show CDR1 as KGHDR and CDR2 as SFDVKD. This CDR3 is 13 amino acids long. CDR3 sequence reads: CATSDPLNEKLFF. The DNA for the CDR3 is TGTGCCACCAGTGATCCCCTCAATGAAAAACTGTTTTTT.

This chain connects TRBV14 to TRBJ1-6; 11 nucleotides align to TRBD1. This CDR3 spans 14 amino acids. CDR1 and CDR2 (germline): SGHDN, FVKESK. V gave up 4 bases and J gave up 11 bases; unmatched junction bases: 4. Here the CDR3 DNA reads TGTGCCAGCAGCCTCCGGGACAGGGGGACACCCCTCCACTTT. Translation gives CASSLRDRGTPLHF.

V gene TRBV10-1 combines with J gene TRBJ1-1; 8 bases match TRBD1. The germline V gene has CDR1 WNHNN and CDR2 SYGVQD (reference sequence). The CDR3 is made up of 13 amino acids. The ends lost 6 bases at V and 5 bases at J; junction bases unmatched: 5. CDR3 amino acids: CASSGQGVTEAFF. CDR3 sequence (DNA): TGCGCCAGCAGCGGACAGGGAGTAACTGAAGCTTTCTTT.

The chain recombines TRBV6-6 with TRBJ2-6, with TRBD1 as a possible D gene (6 bases). The CDR3 runs 16 residues. Trimming pared 9 bases from V and 0 bases from J, leaving 15 bases between. Germline CDR1 reads MNHNY; CDR2 reads SVGAGI (reference sequence). Here the CDR3 reads CASSPGVISGANVLTF. Written as DNA, the CDR3 is TGTGCCAGTAGCCCAGGGGTGATCTCTGGGGCCAACGTCCTGACTTTC.

The chain joins TRBV6-2 or TRBV6-3 to TRBJ2-4, with D possibly matching TRBD2 (6 bases). This CDR3 comprises 16 residues. V dropped 5 bases and J dropped 0 bases, with 14 bases sitting between them. Germline V CDR1 and CDR2: MNHEY, SVGEGT. The CDR3 nucleotides read TGTGCCAGCAGTAAGACGGGAGAAGTAGCCAAAAACATTCAGTACTTC. Its protein is CASSKTGEVAKNIQYF.

This chain links TRBV24-1 with TRBJ2-5; 15 bases agree with TRBD2. CDR3 size: 19 residues. Trimming at V came to 4 bases and at J to 4 bases, leaving 12 bases not matched to a gene. From germline, CDR1 is KGHDR and CDR2 SFDVKD. CDR3 sequence (DNA): TGTGCCACCAGTGACTCCGGCGGACTAGCGGGAGGGCCCCGAGAGACCCAGTACTTC. This codes for CATSDSGGLAGGPRETQYF.

This sequence joins TRBV6-5 and TRBJ1-4; D unclear. The CDR3 is 15 residues long. Trimming shortened V by 7 bases and J by 10 bases, and 22 bases separated the two germline ends. Germline lookup yields CDR1 MNHEY and CDR2 SVGAGI. CDR3 in DNA: TGTGCCAGCACCCCCTCTACAGACAACTTGGGAAAACTGTTTTTT. As protein: CASTPSTDNLGKLFF.

The rearrangement joins TRBV5-6 to TRBJ1-2; the match to TRBD1 covers 8 bases. After removal of 2 bases from V and 0 bases from J, the junction contained 3 bases not matched to a gene. CDR1 SGHDT and CDR2 YYEEEE come from the germline V gene. CDR3 size: 15 residues. CDR3 sequence: CASSLDRGANYGYTF. The CDR3 DNA reads as TGTGCCAGCAGCTTAGACAGGGGTGCTAACTATGGCTACACCTTC.

This clone has only one observation. The genes are TRBV7-9 and TRBJ2-1; 11 positions match TRBD2. Germline V CDR1 and CDR2: SEHNR, FQNEAQ (reference sequence). CDR3 length: 15 amino acids. V lost 0 bases and J lost 5; bases outside the gene matches: 0. CDR3 region: CASSLAGLADNEQFF. The DNA for the CDR3 is TGTGCCAGCAGCTTAGCGGGACTAGCGGACAATGAGCAGTTCTTC. The full variable domain, its missing parts supplied by reference TRBV7-9 and TRBJ2-1, is DTGVSQNPRHKITKRGQNVTFRCDPISEHNRLYWYRQTLGQGPEFLTYFQNEAQLEKSRLLSDRFSAERPKGSFSTLEIQRTEQGDSAMYLCASSLAGLADNEQFFGPGTRLTVL.

CDR3 sequence reads: CASNYGDRLNTEAFF. As DNA, the CDR3 is TGTGCCAGTAACTACGGAGACAGGCTGAACACTGAAGCTTTCTTT. The chain uses TRBV19 and TRBJ1-1; the D gene is possibly TRBD1 (6 bases). Germline CDR1 reads LNHDA; CDR2 reads SQIVND (reference sequence). V was pared by 7 bases and J by 0 bases, with 15 bases between. The CDR3 length is 15 residues.

The chain recombines TRBV2 with TRBJ2-1; the D is unclear. V was clipped by 0 bases and J by 10 bases, with 4 bases between them. The CDR3 has 11 amino acids. The germline V gene encodes CDR1 SNHLY and CDR2 FYNNEI. CDR3 in DNA: TGTGCCAGCAGTGAAGCCTGGGAGCAGTTCTTC. Its protein product is CASSEAWEQFF.

The rearrangement joins TRBV18 to TRBJ2-1; 12 bases are shared with TRBD1. Germline values: CDR1 KGHSH, CDR2 LQKENI. J gave up 5 bases and V 4 bases, and 6 bases lay outside the gene matches. CDR3 length: 16 amino acids. CDR3: CASSRLGQGANNEQFF. CDR3 nucleotide sequence: TGTGCCAGCTCACGGTTGGGACAGGGGGCCAACAATGAGCAGTTCTTC.

The rearrangement uses TRBV4-1 and TRBJ2-7, with D maybe TRBD1 (5 bases). CDR1 MGHRA and CDR2 YSYEKL come from the germline V gene. V was clipped by 2 bases and J by 3 bases, with 14 bases between them. The CDR3 has 15 residues. The CDR3 region has the DNA TGCGCCAGCAGCCAAAGTGATGGGGCCCTCTACGAGCAGTACTTC. Translating it yields CASSQSDGALYEQYF.

The chain has TRBV5-8 and TRBJ1-4; a weak D match, TRBD1 (5 bases). V was trimmed by 4 bases and J by 1 base, leaving 20 bases between them. The CDR3 runs to 18 residues. Germline V gene data show CDR1 as SGHTS and CDR2 as YDEGEE. The CDR3: CASSRFSTVTRTNEKLFF. The CDR3 DNA reads TGTGCCAGCAGCCGATTCTCGACAGTCACGCGAACTAATGAAAAACTGTTTTTT. Combining the CDR3 with reference TRBV5-8 and TRBJ1-4 gives the whole variable domain EAGVTQSPTHLIKTRGQQATLRCSPISGHTSVYWYQQALGLGLQFLLWYDEGEERNRGNFPPRFSGRQFPNYSSELNVNALELEDSALYLCASSRFSTVTRTNEKLFFGSGTQLSVL.